The clone carrying this TCR beta chain was seen a handful of times. No antigen is known for it. Using its own MiXCR run on the 5' RACE reads, TCRdb lists one record per CDR3 protein. Counted here are around 530,000 distinct CDR3 sequences, roughly 15% occurring once; the ten biggest clones make up about 0.47%. The germline CDR1 and CDR2 sequences are SGHTS and YDEGEE. Unmatched junction bases numbered 5, after V lost 4 bases and J lost 5 bases. The CDR3 totals 16 residues. This sample stems from a study of identical twins. Findings and caveats of the study: While abundant cord blood beta clonotypes carried fewer insertions, memory repertoires showed no such pattern. The analysis was cross-sectional rather than longitudinal within donors.

This sample also appeared in a second study, on yellow fever vaccine responses in identical twins.

This sequence originates from a woman under 30 in good health. Source material: CD4+ T cells sorted from blood. This chain connects TRBV5-8 to TRBJ2-1; 14 bases align to TRBD2. As DNA, the CDR3 is TGTGCCAGCAGCCCAGGGACTAGCGGGGGAAACAATGAGCAGTTCTTC. Translating gives CASSPGTSGGNNEQFF.